This T cell receptor beta chain is drawn from a study of T cell responses to AZD1222 COVID-19 vaccine. Study at large: Pooling covered second doses at about 4 or about 12 weeks. The study, taken as a whole, reports: Receipt of two AZD1222 doses was followed by a rise in Spike-specific TCR breadth and depth.

In regard to this clone: No antigen is known for it.

Using immunoSEQ multiplex PCR, the repertoire was profiled, and TCRdb retains in-frame clones only, with some absent. The sample shows 140,000 or so clones, approximately 91% of them seen only once. CDR3 length equals 14 residues. Germline assignment: CDR1 LNHDA and CDR2 SQIVND (reference sequence). V dropped 2 bases and J dropped 3 bases, with 10 bases sitting between them. The TCR originated in an adult in good health. The V call is TRBV19, the J call TRBJ1-1; D gene ambiguous. Sequenced material: peripheral blood, taken on day 0 of AZD1222 vaccination. CDR3 protein: CASSIFRFDTEAFF. In DNA form, the CDR3 reads TGTGCCAGTAGTATATTCAGGTTCGACACTGAAGCTTTCTTT.